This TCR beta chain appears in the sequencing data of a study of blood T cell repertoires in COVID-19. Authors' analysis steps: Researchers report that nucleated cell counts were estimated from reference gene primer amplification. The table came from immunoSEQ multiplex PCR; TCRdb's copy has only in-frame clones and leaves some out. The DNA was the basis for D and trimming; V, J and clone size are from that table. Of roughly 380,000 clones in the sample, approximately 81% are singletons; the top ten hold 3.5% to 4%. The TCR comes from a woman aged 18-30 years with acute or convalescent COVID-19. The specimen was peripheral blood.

The CDR3 bases are TGCGCCAGCGGGGGAGGAGGGGGCCGCCACGAGCAGTACTTC. This sequence encodes CASGGGGGRHEQYF. The rearrangement joins TRBV10-1 to TRBJ2-7, with D maybe TRBD1 (7 bases). The germline gives CDR1 WNHNN, CDR2 SYGVQD (reference sequence). Trimming shortened V by 8 bases and J by 5 bases, and 19 bases separated the two germline ends. This CDR3 is built from 14 residues.